This T cell receptor beta chain was captured by sequencing in a study of T-cell memory formation after mild COVID-19 (dated by TCRdb to the early 2020s). Study-level background: Most TCR sequence clusters were specific to one of the two donors. Longitudinal TCRalpha and TCRbeta repertoire sequencing tracked T-cell clones expanding and contracting after mild COVID-19 in a couple of donors. The cohort was made up of two young adult volunteers, one female and one male, who were previously healthy. Summary of the overall study and its limitations: SARS-CoV-2 specificity was not confirmed for the second-wave clones peaking on day 37. From day 15 to 85, contracting clones showed balanced CD4/CD8 phenotypes, whereas a second wave of clones that expanded from day 15 to 37 leaned towards CD4+. Some responding clones were detected in pre-infection memory, suggesting pre-existing cross-reactive memory T cells joined the SARS-CoV-2 response. The study included only two mild cases, and larger cohorts that include severe cases with pre-infection samples were judged to be necessary. Contracting CD4+ clones were located mainly in the CM and EM memory subsets, whereas CD8+ clones were found to be enriched in EMRA.

The CDR3 measures 15 amino acids from cysteine to phenylalanine. The CDR3 DNA has 45 bases and is translated from base 1. Trimming at the junction amounts to 4 bases on V and 5 bases on J, and the germline ends lie 17 bases apart. Reading the germline V gene gives CDR1 MNHGY and CDR2 SVAAGI. This clonotype has just a few counts. This clone's antigen is unknown. Base qualities are not at hand, and no much larger clone is one base apart. TCRdb lists the instrument as Illumina NovaSeq 6000. TCRalpha and TCRbeta cDNA libraries were built by 5'RACE with constant-segment primers, adding sample barcodes and unique molecular identifiers. Trizol reagent was used to extract RNA from every sample. Amplification of the libraries took two PCR steps, and the second step added a second sample barcode plus Illumina TruSeq adapters. Sequencing of libraries was performed on an Illumina NovaSeq with 2 x 150 bp paired-end reads. From the authors' description of their analysis: With migec v1.2.7, reads were demultiplexed and then collapsed into UMI-guided consensus sequences. Using mixcr v2.1.11, the UMI consensuses were aligned to TRA and TRB V and J templates and assembled into clonotypes. A clonotype was counted as expanded or contracted only when both edgeR and NoisET called the clonotype significant, with the noise models trained on biological replicates. edgeR calls used a false discovery rate-adjusted p below 0.01 and a log2 fold-change threshold of 1. As an exploratory analysis of dynamics, max-normalized trajectories of the 1000 most abundant clonotypes were examined with PCA combined with hierarchical clustering. Separately sequenced CD4+ and CD8+ repertoires were used to assign the CD4 or CD8 phenotype of responding clones. TCRdb trimmed public reads at Q25 via fastp, called clones via MiXCR and kept in-frame beta chains. Merged by CDR3 protein, the rows form single entries marked with the most common genes and DNA. These V and J calls derive from TCRdb rather than the authors' analysis. Here the sample has 270,000 or so distinct CDR3 sequences; approximately 18% occur a single time. Of the sample, 20% to 25% is held by the ten largest clones.

PBMCs were isolated by Ficoll-Paque density gradient centrifugation. The specimen was PBMCs or a T cell subset sorted from them (not recorded which). The clonotype comes from a man aged 18 to 29 who had mild COVID-19 (a few samples of this study predate the infection). The sample titles of this study are shuffled in the database, so cell type and time point are left out; the donor was told from shared clones. The V and J segments used are TRBV6-9 and TRBJ1-1; no D gene is confidently identified. The DNA sequence reads TGTGCCAGCAGTTTTGACCTGGGGTTTTGGACTGAAGCTTTCTTT. It specifies CASSFDLGFWTEAFF.